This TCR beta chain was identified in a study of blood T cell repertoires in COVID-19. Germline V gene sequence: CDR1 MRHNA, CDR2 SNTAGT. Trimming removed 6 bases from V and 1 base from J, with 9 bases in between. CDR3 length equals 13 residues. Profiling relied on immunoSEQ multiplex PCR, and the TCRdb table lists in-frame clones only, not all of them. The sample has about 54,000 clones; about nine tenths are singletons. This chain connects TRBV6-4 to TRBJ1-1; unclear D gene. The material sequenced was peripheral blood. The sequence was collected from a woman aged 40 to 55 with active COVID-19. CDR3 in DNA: TGTGCCAGCAGGGACCCTCCGAACACTGAAGCTTTCTTT. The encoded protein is CASRDPPNTEAFF.